Sequencing of this TCR beta chain was carried out in a study of cytomegalovirus exposure and HLA in healthy donors. Regarding the study as a whole: The listing of 150 to 200 TCR beta chains classed them as cytomegalovirus-associated. Across all donors, roughly uniform sequencing depth was an assumption of the presence/absence analyses. Reports credit the classifier with highly specific, highly sensitive diagnosis of cytomegalovirus status.

This clone was counted once. What it binds is unknown. J was trimmed by 6 bases and V by 4 bases; bases with no gene match: 2. The CDR3 is 14 amino acids. Per the germline V gene, CDR1 is SGHNT and CDR2 is YYREEE (reference sequence). The PCR had 60 Vbeta and 13 Jbeta primers. Sequenced by immunoSEQ multiplex PCR; TCRdb stores in-frame clones only, minus some. The sample holds about 130,000 clones, 76% seen once. The specimen was PBMCs. The TCR was taken from a man aged 50 to 59 in good health and CMV-seronegative. This chain joins TRBV5-4 and TRBJ2-2; TRBD1 agrees at 11 bases. CDR3 bases: TGTGCCAGCAGCGGGGGACAGGGGGCCGGGGAGCTGTTTTTT. Amino acid sequence: CASSGGQGAGELFF. Looking up the rest from reference TRBV5-4 and TRBJ2-2 gives the full variable domain: ETGVTQSPTHLIKTRGQQVTLRCSSQSGHNTVSWYQQALGQGPQFIFQYYREEENGRGNFPPRFSGLQFPNYSSELNVNALELDDSALYLCASSGGQGAGELFFGEGSRLTVL.